A single sample is the source of the 13 T cell receptor beta chains below, sequenced in a study of blood T cell repertoires in COVID-19 (TCRdb year 2020). Library preparation employed the immunoSEQ multiplex PCR assay. TCRdb mirrors the immuneACCESS table, restricted to in-frame sequences. Some clones are absent from its copies; in checked studies, under half trace to an unresolved V gene, and the reason for the others is unknown. Counted in this sample were 45,000 to 60,000 clones; 89% of them appeared once. The top ten constitute over 1.5% of the sample. The sample taken for sequencing was peripheral blood. These receptors were collected from a man aged 55-75 years with acute or convalescent COVID-19.

The chain has TRBV10-3 and TRBJ1-1, with D unresolved. Trimming left V 8 bases short and J 1 base short, with 8 bases between. CDR1 ENHRY and CDR2 SYGVKD come from the germline V gene. This CDR3 has 12 amino acids. For the CDR3, the DNA is TGTGCCATCTCTAGCTCGAACACTGAAGCTTTCTTT. The encoded protein is CAISSSNTEAFF.

Here the CDR3 DNA reads TGCAGCGCCGGAACGGGGTTTCAAGAGACCCAGTACTTC. Its protein is CSAGTGFQETQYF. The chain links TRBV29-1 to TRBJ2-5; the D gene is possibly TRBD2 (5 bases). Germline V CDR1 and CDR2: SQVTM, ANQGSEA. Deletions cut 7 bases from V and 2 bases from J, with 14 bases between. This CDR3 contains 13 residues.

The chain links TRBV2 to TRBJ2-1, with a tentative D call TRBD1 (7 bases). Germline CDR1 SNHLY, CDR2 FYNNEI. The CDR3 loop spans 15 amino acids. V was pared by 1 base and J by 9 bases, with 16 bases between. CDR3 sequence: CASSEEEGARGEQFF. The CDR3 bases are TGTGCCAGCAGTGAAGAGGAGGGGGCAAGGGGTGAGCAGTTCTTC.

This clone showed up just a few times. Other DNA sequences within the sample encode an identical CDR3. The chain joins TRBV3-1 (or the pseudogene TRBV3-2) to TRBJ1-3; D remains ambiguous. Looked up from germline, CDR1 is LGHDT and CDR2 is YNNKEL (reference sequence). V lost 4 bases, J lost 0 bases, and 7 bases lay in between. This CDR3 has 14 residues. The chain's CDR3 is CASSLLSSGNTIYF. CDR3 nucleotide sequence: TGTGCCAGCAGCCTCCTTAGCTCTGGAAACACCATATATTTT.

The chain links TRBV27 to TRBJ1-3; D remains ambiguous. The germline V and J ends were trimmed by 0 bases and 3 bases, with 18 bases remaining between them. The CDR3 has 18 residues. Germline CDR1 is MNHEY and CDR2 is SMNVEV (reference sequence). CDR3 bases: TGTGCCAGCAGTTTATCGGATCCGGCGGCTGTTTTTGGAAACACCATATATTTT. Its protein is CASSLSDPAAVFGNTIYF.

This clone was picked up one time. V is TRBV5-1 and J is TRBJ1-2; a weak D match, TRBD1 (6 bases). Germline CDR1 SGHRS, CDR2 YFSETQ. V shed 0 bases and J shed 3 bases, with 15 bases lying between them. CDR3 length: 16 residues. The CDR3, as DNA: TGCGCCAGCAGCTTGGAGTCGGCAGGGGCCTACTATGGCTACACCTTC. Translated: CASSLESAGAYYGYTF.

This rearrangement joins TRBV30 to TRBJ1-2; 11 bases agree with TRBD1. The CDR3 has 17 residues. CDR1 and CDR2 (germline): GTSNPN, SVGIG (reference sequence). Trimming cost V 5 bases and J 5 bases; bases outside gene matches: 16. This chain's CDR3 is CAWGPGQGAGVKYGYTF. CDR3 nucleotides: TGTGCCTGGGGCCCCGGACAGGGGGCTGGAGTAAAGTATGGCTACACCTTC.

V and J are TRBV5-1 and TRBJ1-6; 7 bases are a match to TRBD1. CDR1 and CDR2 (germline): SGHRS, YFSETQ. Trimming took 5 bases from V and 7 from J; bases not matched to a gene: 6. The CDR3 length is 14 residues. CDR3 residues: CASSTQGSNSPLHF. The CDR3 DNA reads TGCGCCAGCAGTACACAGGGGAGCAATTCACCCCTCCACTTT.

This rearrangement joins TRBV3-1 (or the pseudogene TRBV3-2) to TRBJ2-1; D not certain. Germline V gene data show CDR1 as LGHDT and CDR2 as YNNKEL (reference sequence). Trimming shortened V by 1 base and J by 9 bases, and 7 bases separated the two germline ends. CDR3 size: 12 residues. In DNA form, the CDR3 reads TGTGCCAGCAGCCAAGGGCTGGCTGAGCAGTTCTTC. Protein: CASSQGLAEQFF.

This chain uses TRBV11-2 with TRBJ2-5; TRBD1 is a possible D gene (5 bases). Germline V gives CDR1 SGHAT, CDR2 FQNNGV. Trimming shortened V by 2 bases and J by 5 bases, and 27 bases separated the two germline ends. The CDR3 runs 19 residues. DNA for the CDR3: TGTGCCAGCAGCTTAATGGGTGGGGCAGGGCGGTTGAGTGGGGAGACCCAGTACTTC. It specifies CASSLMGGAGRLSGETQYF.

This chain uses TRBV4-1 with TRBJ1-5; D is ambiguous. The V end was cut by 0 bases, the J end by 4 bases, with 13 bases between. This CDR3 has 16 residues. CDR1 is MGHRA, CDR2 YSYEKL, per germline. CDR3 bases: TGCGCCAGCAGCCAAGATTTTTGGAGACCGAATCAGCCCCAGCATTTT. Its translation: CASSQDFWRPNQPQHF.

The J gene is TRBJ2-5, the V gene TRBV10-3, with TRBD1 matching over 10 bases. Germline V lookup: CDR1 ENHRY, CDR2 SYGVKD. The CDR3 runs 12 residues. The junction had 2 bases not matched to a gene; V was cut back by 10 bases and J by 3 bases. The CDR3 DNA reads TGTGCCACAGGACAGGGGGAAGAGACCCAGTACTTC. It specifies CATGQGEETQYF.

The CDR3: CASSLKGVSQETQYF. The CDR3 DNA sequence: TGTGCCAGCAGCTTGAAAGGAGTTTCCCAAGAGACCCAGTACTTC. The chain carries TRBV5-4 and TRBJ2-5; D remains unclear. CDR1 and CDR2 from the germline V gene are SGHNT and YYREEE (reference sequence). The length of the CDR3 is 15 residues. The V and J ends lost 1 base and 1 base respectively, with 11 bases between them.